This T cell receptor beta chain appears in the sequencing data of a study of response to subunit inactivated influenza vaccine. One entry per CDR3 protein, called by TCRdb with MiXCR from the RT-PCR reads. The sample holds 750,000 to 850,000 distinct CDR3 sequences, approximately 18% seen once. This clonotype has ten or more counts. Its target is not known. The study, taken as a whole, reports: Authors suggested few new T cells are recruited by each seasonal influenza vaccination.

The CDR3 is made up of 13 amino acids. Between the trimmed V and J ends, which lost 6 bases and 1 base, there was a span of 12 bases. CDR1 DFQATT and CDR2 SNEGSKA come from the germline V gene (reference sequence). The rearrangement joins TRBV20-1 to TRBJ2-5, with D tentatively TRBD1 or TRBD2 (5 bases each). The sequencing here drew on PBMCs from blood, taken more than 4 days after vaccination. The source is a man aged 50 to 59 who received an inactivated influenza vaccine. The CDR3 bases are TGCAGTGCCTCTAGGGACGGCCAAGAGACCCAGTACTTC. Amino acid sequence: CSASRDGQETQYF.